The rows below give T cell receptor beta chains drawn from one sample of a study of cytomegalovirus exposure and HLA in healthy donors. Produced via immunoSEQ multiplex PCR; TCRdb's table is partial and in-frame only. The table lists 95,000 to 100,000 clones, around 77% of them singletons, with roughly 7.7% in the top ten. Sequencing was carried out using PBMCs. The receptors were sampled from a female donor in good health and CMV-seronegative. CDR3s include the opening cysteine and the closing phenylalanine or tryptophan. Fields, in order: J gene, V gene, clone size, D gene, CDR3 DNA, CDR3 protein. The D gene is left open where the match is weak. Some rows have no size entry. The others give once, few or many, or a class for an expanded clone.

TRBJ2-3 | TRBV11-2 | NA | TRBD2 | TGTGCCAGCAGCGGGGCTGTTGGCGGGACTAGACAGTATTTT | CASSGAVGGTRQYF
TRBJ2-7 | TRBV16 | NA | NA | TGTGCCAGCAGCCAACAGGGAAGGAACGAGCAGTACTTC | CASSQQGRNEQYF
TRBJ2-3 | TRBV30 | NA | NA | TGTGCCTGGAGTGTCCCCGGGGGCACAGATACGCAGTATTTT | CAWSVPGGTDTQYF
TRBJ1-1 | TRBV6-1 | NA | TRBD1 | TGTGCCAGCAGTGAAGCACAGGGGGCTACGGGGACTGAAGCTTTCTTT | CASSEAQGATGTEAFF
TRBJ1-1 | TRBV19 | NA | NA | TGTGCCAGTAGTCCCCAATCACATCTGAACACTGAAGCTTTCTTT | CASSPQSHLNTEAFF
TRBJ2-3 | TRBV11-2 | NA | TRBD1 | TGTGCCAGCAGCCGGGACAGGGGAACCACCACAGATACGCAGTATTTT | CASSRDRGTTTDTQYF
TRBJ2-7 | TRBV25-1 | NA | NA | TGTGCCAGCAGTGCTCGACAGGTGAGCTCCTACGAGCAGTACTTC | CASSARQVSSYEQYF
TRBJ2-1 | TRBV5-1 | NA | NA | TGCGCCAGCAGCTTGGGGCAGTGGGGCGATGAGCAGTTCTTC | CASSLGQWGDEQFF
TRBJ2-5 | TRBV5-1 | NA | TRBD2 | TGCGCCAGCAGCTATTCTAGCGGGGAGGAGACCCAGTACTTC | CASSYSSGEETQYF
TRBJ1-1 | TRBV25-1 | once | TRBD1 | TGTGCCAGCAGTGCCACAGGGGGTGGCACTGAAGCTTTCTTT | CASSATGGGTEAFF
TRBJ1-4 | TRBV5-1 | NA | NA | TGCGCCAGCAGCGACAATACCGGGGGGGAAAAACTGTTTTTT | CASSDNTGGEKLFF
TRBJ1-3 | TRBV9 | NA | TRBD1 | TGTGCCAGCAGCGTGAACCCTGGGACAGGGAGGGGAAACACCATATATTTT | CASSVNPGTGRGNTIYF
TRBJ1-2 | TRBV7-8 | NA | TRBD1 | TGTGCCAGCAGCTATGGACAGGGGGCGGACTATGGCTACACCTTC | CASSYGQGADYGYTF
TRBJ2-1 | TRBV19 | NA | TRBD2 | TGTGCCAGTTCGCTAAACTCGGGGGGGCCGGGGAATGAGCAGTTCTTC | CASSLNSGGPGNEQFF